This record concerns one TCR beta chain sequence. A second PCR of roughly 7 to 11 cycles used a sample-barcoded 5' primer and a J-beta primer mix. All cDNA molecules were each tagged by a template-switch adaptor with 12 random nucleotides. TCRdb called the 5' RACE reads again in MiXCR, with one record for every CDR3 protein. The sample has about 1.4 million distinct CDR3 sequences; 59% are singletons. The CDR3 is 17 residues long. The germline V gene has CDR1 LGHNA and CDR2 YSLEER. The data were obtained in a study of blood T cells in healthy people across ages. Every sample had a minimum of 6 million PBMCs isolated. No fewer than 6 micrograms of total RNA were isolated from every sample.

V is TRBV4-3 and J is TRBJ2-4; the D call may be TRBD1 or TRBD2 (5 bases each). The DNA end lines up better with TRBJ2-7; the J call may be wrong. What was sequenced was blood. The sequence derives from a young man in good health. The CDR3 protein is CASSQARVIGDPYEQYF. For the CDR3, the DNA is TGCGCCAGCAGCCAAGCCCGTGTGATAGGGGACCCCTACGAGCAGTACTTC.